Each of the 17 T cell receptor beta chains below was sequenced from the same sample in a study of Graves' ophthalmopathy and Graves' hyperthyroidism. Amplified TCR beta CDR3 regions were obtained using RNA transcripts as template. First-round RT-PCR relied on HTBI primers, and a second-round multiplex PCR came next. TCRdb called the multiplex PCR reads again in MiXCR, with one record for every CDR3 protein. The profile covers tens of thousands of distinct CDR3 sequences, with under 55% appearing a single time and approximately 4.8% taken by the ten largest. The sample was peripheral blood. The receptor source for this set is an adult woman with Graves' ophthalmopathy.

CDR3 nucleotides: TGTGCCAGCAGCCCTAGCGGGGACGAGCAGTACTTC. It translates to CASSPSGDEQYF. This chain joins TRBV7-2 and TRBJ2-7, with 9 bases identical to TRBD2. Per the germline V gene, CDR1 is SGHTA and CDR2 is FQGNSA. This CDR3 is 12 amino acids long. Trimming removed 5 bases from V and 5 bases from J; junction bases left unmatched: 1.

In the case of this clonotype: The junction and the germline gene differ at one end; a read error may be behind it. The rearrangement links TRBV5-1 to TRBJ2-7; tentatively, D is TRBD1 (6 bases). CDR3 length equals 15 residues. Looked up from germline, CDR1 is SGHRS and CDR2 is YFSETQ. Here the CDR3 reads CASSEAQGQGAEQYF. Here the CDR3 DNA reads TGTGCCAGCAGCGAAGCTCAGGGGCAGGGCGCCGAGCAGTACTTC.

This clonotype was recorded many times. At one end the junction does not follow the germline gene, possibly because of a read error. V is TRBV7-8 and J is TRBJ2-2, with TRBD2 matching over 11 bases. The CDR3 totals 15 residues. The germline V gene has CDR1 SGHVS and CDR2 FQNEAQ. The CDR3 sequence is CASSLAGGLTGELFF. CDR3 coding DNA: TGTGCCAGCAGCCTAGCGGGAGGACTCACCGGGGAGCTGTTTTTT.

V gene TRBV5-1 combines with J gene TRBJ2-5; no clear D gene. This CDR3 region has 12 residues. The V gene's germline CDR1 is SGHRS and CDR2 YFSETQ. V lost 9 bases, J lost 5 bases, and 14 bases lay in between. The CDR3 DNA is TGCGCCACCACGTGGAATGTGGAGACCCAGTACTTC. This codes for CATTWNVETQYF.

Note on this clonotype: A read error is likely, as this CDR3 ends without the conserved phenylalanine or tryptophan. The genes are TRBV15 and TRBJ2-6; 7 bases agree with TRBD2. Germline V gives CDR1 LNHNV, CDR2 YYDKDF (reference sequence). Trimming removed 1 base from V and 16 bases from J; junction bases left unmatched: 22. This CDR3 has 18 amino acids. CDR3 residues: CATSRVGGISFGANALTL. DNA of the CDR3: TGTGCCACCAGCAGAGTGGGAGGGATAAGCTTTGGGGCCAACGCGCTGACTTTA.

V usage is TRBV29-1 and J usage is TRBJ2-7; 7 nucleotides match TRBD1. After removal of 7 bases from V and 0 bases from J, the junction contained 6 bases not matched to a gene. CDR1 and CDR2 from the germline V gene are SQVTM and ANQGSEA. The CDR3 sequence is 13 residues long. The CDR3 nucleotides read TGCAGCGCCAGCAGGGACAGCTCCTACGAGCAGTACTTC. This encodes CSASRDSSYEQYF.

This clonotype was counted ten times or more. This chain uses TRBV7-9 with TRBJ1-2; 7 bases are shared with TRBD1. Trimming at V came to 4 bases and at J to 4 bases, leaving 6 bases not matched to a gene. This CDR3 contains 14 residues. CDR1 is SEHNR, CDR2 FQNEAQ, per germline (reference sequence). CDR3 nucleotides: TGTGCCAGCAGCTCCGACAGGGAGGCCTATGGCTACACCTTC. Its translation is CASSSDREAYGYTF.

This clonotype was seen ten or more times. This chain connects TRBV6-4 to TRBJ2-1, with TRBD2 matching over 8 bases. V trimming: 2 bases; J trimming: 0 bases; junction bases outside the gene matches: 0. Per the germline V gene, CDR1 is MRHNA and CDR2 is SNTAGT. The CDR3 loop spans 15 amino acids. In nucleotides, the CDR3 is TGTGCCAGCAGTGACAGCGGGAGCTCCTACAATGAGCAGTTCTTC. Encoded protein: CASSDSGSSYNEQFF.

Many counts were recorded for this clonotype. A much more abundant neighbour one base away suggests this may be a read error. The chain carries TRBV5-8 and TRBJ1-2; D may be TRBD1 (6 bases). The CDR3 spans 15 residues. V was clipped by 2 bases and J by 1 base, with 12 bases between them. Germline V lookup: CDR1 SGHTS, CDR2 YDEGEE. The CDR3 sequence is CASSFEDRINYGYTF. For the CDR3, the DNA is TGTGCCAGCAGCTTTGAGGACAGAATTAACTATGGCTACACCTTC.

As concerns this clonotype: Possible read error: a much larger clone is one base away. The V gene is TRBV3-2, the J gene TRBJ2-5; TRBD2 is taken as the D call from the table, unchecked against the DNA. TRBV3-2 is annotated as a pseudogene. CDR3 length equals 15 residues. The CDR3 reads CTSRKGPAGGETQYF. The CDR3 region has the DNA TGTACCAGCAGAAAAGGACCAGCGGGAGGGGAGACCCAGTACTTC.

This rearrangement joins TRBV6-1 to TRBJ1-1; D remains unclear. The V end lost 7 bases, the J end lost 5 bases, and 8 bases lay between the germline ends. The CDR3 extends over 11 amino acids. CDR1 and CDR2 (germline): MNHNS, SASEGT. CDR3 sequence reads: CASTGETEAFF. DNA of the CDR3: TGTGCCAGCACCGGTGAAACTGAAGCTTTCTTT.

This clonotype was seen repeatedly, ten times or more. This chain uses TRBV7-8 with TRBJ2-3; perhaps TRBD2 as D (6 bases). Germline loops: CDR1 SGHVS, CDR2 FQNEAQ. The CDR3 is 14 amino acids. V was cut by 5 bases and J by 5 bases, with 14 bases left in between. The CDR3 DNA follows: TGTGCCAGCAGCACCCGGAGGGCCGAAGATACGCAGTATTTT. This sequence encodes CASSTRRAEDTQYF.

Comment on this clonotype: A read error may account for a junction end that differs from germline. CDR3 DNA: TGTGCCAGCTGCCAAGATGGGGGGGGGCAAGAGACCCAGTACTTC. Translated, it gives CASCQDGGGQETQYF. V gene TRBV3-1 combines with J gene TRBJ2-5; the match to TRBD2 covers 7 bases. There are 15 residues in the CDR3. Germline V gene lookup returns CDR1 LGHDT and CDR2 YNNKEL (reference sequence).

The chain joins TRBV4-3 to TRBJ2-2; D might be TRBD2 (7 bases). The CDR3 covers 15 residues. The V end was cut by 0 bases, the J end by 9 bases, with 14 bases between. In germline, CDR1 is LGHNA, CDR2 YSLEER. CDR3 loop: CASSQEGGGDRELFF. In DNA form, the CDR3 reads TGCGCCAGCAGCCAAGAAGGTGGGGGGGACAGGGAGCTGTTTTTT.

This clonotype was seen ten or more times. The chain recombines TRBV6-2 or TRBV6-3 with TRBJ1-1, with unresolved D. Between the trimmed V and J ends, which lost 0 bases and 0 bases, there was a span of 2 bases. CDR3 length: 13 residues. CDR1 MNHEY and CDR2 SVGEGT come from the germline V gene. CDR3 region: CASSYSMNTEAFF. The CDR3 DNA reads as TGTGCCAGCAGTTACTCCATGAACACTGAAGCTTTCTTT.

The chain combines TRBV20-1 with TRBJ2-1, with D possibly TRBD2 on 6 matching bases. V was shortened by 5 bases and J by 3 bases, with 14 bases between the two germline ends. The CDR3 length is 14 residues. Germline V CDR1 and CDR2: DFQATT, SNEGSKA (reference sequence). CDR3: CSAHSGGVYNEQFF. The DNA of the CDR3 is TGCAGTGCTCATAGCGGAGGGGTCTACAATGAGCAGTTCTTC.

The chain couples TRBV7-8 to TRBJ2-2; the D gene is possibly TRBD2 (5 bases). This CDR3 is 12 amino acids long. The V gene lost 5 bases and the J gene lost 7 bases, with 8 bases spanning the gap. The germline V gene has CDR1 SGHVS and CDR2 FQNEAQ. CDR3 bases: TGTGCCAGCAGCCTCACTAGCGGGGAGCTGTTTTTT. Residues: CASSLTSGELFF. Full variable domain (rest looked up from reference TRBV7-8 and TRBJ2-2): GAGVSQSPRYKVAKRGQDVALRCDPISGHVSLFWYQQALGQGPEFLTYFQNEAQLDKSGLPSDRFFAERPEGSVSTLKIQRTQQEDSAVYLCASSLTSGELFFGEGSRLTVL.